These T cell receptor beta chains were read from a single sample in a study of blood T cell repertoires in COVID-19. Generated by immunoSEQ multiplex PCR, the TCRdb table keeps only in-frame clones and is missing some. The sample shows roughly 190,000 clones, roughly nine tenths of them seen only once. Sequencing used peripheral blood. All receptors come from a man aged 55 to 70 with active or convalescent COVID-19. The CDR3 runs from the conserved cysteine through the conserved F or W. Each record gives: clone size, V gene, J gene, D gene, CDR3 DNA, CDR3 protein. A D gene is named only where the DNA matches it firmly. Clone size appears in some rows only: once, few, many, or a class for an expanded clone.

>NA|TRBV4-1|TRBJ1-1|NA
TGCGCCAGCAGCCAAGTTACCGCCGGGACTGAAGCTTTCTTT
CASSQVTAGTEAFF
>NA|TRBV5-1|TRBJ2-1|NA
TGCGCCAGCAGCCCTTCTTGGCAGGCACCTTCGGATGAGCAGTTCTTC
CASSPSWQAPSDEQFF
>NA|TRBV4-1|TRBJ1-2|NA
TGCGCCAGCAGCCCTCCCTCGCTACTAGTACGGTATGGCTACACCTTC
CASSPPSLLVRYGYTF
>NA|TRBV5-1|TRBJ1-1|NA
TGCGCCAGCAGGGCTACAGGGTCAAACACTGAAGCTTTCTTT
CASRATGSNTEAFF
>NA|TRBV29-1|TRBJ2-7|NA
TGCAGCGTTGTGTCCCCGGGGGAGCAGTACTTC
CSVVSPGEQYF
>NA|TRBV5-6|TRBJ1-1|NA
TGTGCCAGCAGCTTGGTGTCAGGGGCTGAAGCTTTCTTT
CASSLVSGAEAFF
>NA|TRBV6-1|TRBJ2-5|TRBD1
TGTGCCAGCAGTGTACCGGGACAGGGGATTTCGGCAGAGACCCAGTACTTC
CASSVPGQGISAETQYF
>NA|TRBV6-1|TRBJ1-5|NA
TGTGCCAGCAGTGACACAGGGAGACAGCCCCAGCATTTT
CASSDTGRQPQHF
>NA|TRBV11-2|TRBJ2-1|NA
TGTGCCAGCAGCTCGGGTCGAATTCTTAGCGGTGACAATGAGCAGTTCTTC
CASSSGRILSGDNEQFF
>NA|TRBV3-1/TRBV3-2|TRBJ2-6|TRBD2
TGTGCCAGCAGCCCCCGATGGGGGGGGTATACCTCTGGGGCCAACGTCCTGACTTTC
CASSPRWGGYTSGANVLTF
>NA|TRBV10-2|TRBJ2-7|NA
TGCGCCAGCAGTGAGTCATACACCTCCTACGAGCAGTACTTC
CASSESYTSYEQYF
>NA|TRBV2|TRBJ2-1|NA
TGTGCCAGCAGTGAAGCAGGGGTTGAGTTCTTC
CASSEAGVEFF
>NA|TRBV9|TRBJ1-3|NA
TGTGCCAGCAGCGTAGCAATTGGAAACACCATATATTTT
CASSVAIGNTIYF
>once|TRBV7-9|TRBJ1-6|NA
TGTGCCAGCAGCTTGGGGGGGGGCTATTCACCCCTCCACTTT
CASSLGGGYSPLHF
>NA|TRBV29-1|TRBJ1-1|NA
TGCAGCGTTGATACGGCCGGGGTGAACACTGAAGCTTTCTTT
CSVDTAGVNTEAFF
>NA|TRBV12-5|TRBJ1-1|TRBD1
TGTGCTAGTGGTTTGGTAAGAGACGGACAGGTGGTGGTGGGCACTGAAGCTTTCTTT
CASGLVRDGQVVVGTEAFF
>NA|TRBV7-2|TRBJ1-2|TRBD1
TGTGCCAGCAGCCGGGACAGCTCCTATGGCTACACCTTC
CASSRDSSYGYTF
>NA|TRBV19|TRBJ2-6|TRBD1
TGTGCCAGCAGACAGGGGGCATCTGGGGCCAACGTCCTGACTTTC
CASRQGASGANVLTF
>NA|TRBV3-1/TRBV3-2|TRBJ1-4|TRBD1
TGTGCCAGCAGCCAAGCCGGGACAGGGGGAAAACTGTTTTTT
CASSQAGTGGKLFF
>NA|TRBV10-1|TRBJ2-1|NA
TGCGCCAGCAGTGACTCAGCGGCGGGGACCCACAATGAGCAGTTCTTC
CASSDSAAGTHNEQFF
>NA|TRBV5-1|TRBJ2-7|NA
TGCGCCAGCAGCGATCCAGGGGCAGCCTACGAGCAGTACTTC
CASSDPGAAYEQYF
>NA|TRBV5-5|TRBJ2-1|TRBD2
TGTGCCAGCAGCCTCGAGGGACTAGCGGGGGGGCTTCTCACGTACAATGAGCAGTTCTTC
CASSLEGLAGGLLTYNEQFF
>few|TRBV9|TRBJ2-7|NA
TGTGCCAGCAGCGTAGGGGCAGGGCAATCCTACGAGCAGTACTTC
CASSVGAGQSYEQYF
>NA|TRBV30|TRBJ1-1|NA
TGTGCCTGGTCAGTCGGGGGGCGGACTGAAGCTTTCTTT
CAWSVGGRTEAFF
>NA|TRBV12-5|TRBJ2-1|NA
TGTGCTAGTGGTTTGGTTGGCAGTATCAGCAATGAGCAGTTCTTC
CASGLVGSISNEQFF
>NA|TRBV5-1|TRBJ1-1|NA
TGCGCCAGCAGCCAAGGTGGTGGCGGTGCTATCTTGGTTTTCTTT
CASSQGGGGAILVFF
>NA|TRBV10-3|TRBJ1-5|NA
TGTGCCATCAGGGTTGACAGAGATCAGCCCCAGCATTTT
CAIRVDRDQPQHF
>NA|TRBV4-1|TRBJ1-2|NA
TGCGCCAGCAGCCAAGATAGGAGGGGATCCTATGGCTACACCTTC
CASSQDRRGSYGYTF
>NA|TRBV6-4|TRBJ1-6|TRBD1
TGTGCCAGCCTCAAGAACAGGGGGCGCGATTCACCCCTCCACTTT
CASLKNRGRDSPLHF
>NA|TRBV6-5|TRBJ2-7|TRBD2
TGTGCCAGCAGGATGTTTGGCGGGGGGTTAAACGAGCAGTACTTC
CASRMFGGGLNEQYF
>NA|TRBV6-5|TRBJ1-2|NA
TGTGCCAGCAGTCAGGACAGCCGATATGGCTACACCTTC
CASSQDSRYGYTF
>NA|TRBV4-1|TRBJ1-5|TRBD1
TGCGCCAGCAGCCAAGGGCCTGGGACAGGAGATCAGCCCCAGCATTTT
CASSQGPGTGDQPQHF
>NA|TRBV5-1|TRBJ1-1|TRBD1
TGCGCCAGCAGCTCCACAGGGGGGAACACTGAAGCTTTCTTT
CASSSTGGNTEAFF
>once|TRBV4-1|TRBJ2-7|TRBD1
TGCGCCAGCAGCCGGGGACAGGGGGCGTACGAGCAGTACTTC
CASSRGQGAYEQYF
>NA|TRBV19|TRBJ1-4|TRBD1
TGTGCCAGTAGTTCTTTCGTCGACAGGGGGGATAATGAAAAACTGTTTTTT
CASSSFVDRGDNEKLFF
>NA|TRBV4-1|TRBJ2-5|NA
TGCGCCAGCAGCCGCCTAGTTCAAGAGACCCAGTACTTC
CASSRLVQETQYF
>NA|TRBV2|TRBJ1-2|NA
TGTGCCAGCTACAGGCCCTATGGCTACACCTTC
CASYRPYGYTF
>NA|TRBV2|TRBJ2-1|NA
TGTGCCAGCAGTGAAGGTCTAGCCTATGAGCAGTTCTTC
CASSEGLAYEQFF
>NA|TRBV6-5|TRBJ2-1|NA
TGTGCCAGCAGTTCCCCTCAGGATGAGCAGTTCTTC
CASSSPQDEQFF